The 21 T cell receptor beta chains in this list originate from one sample, sequenced in a study of Graves' ophthalmopathy and Graves' hyperthyroidism. Using RNA transcripts, the TCR beta CDR3 regions were amplified. HTBI primers were used in a first-round RT-PCR, which preceded a second-round multiplex PCR. TCRdb independently ran MiXCR on the multiplex PCR reads; one entry per CDR3 protein. The table shows about 620,000 distinct CDR3 sequences, with about 20% occurring only once. The sequenced material came from peripheral blood. Source of these receptors: a woman aged 18-29 years with stable Graves' hyperthyroidism. Some clones in this sample may be carry-over from other donors' samples.

This clonotype was counted ten times or more. The chain couples TRBV20-1 to TRBJ2-5; 7 nucleotides agree with TRBD2. V was clipped by 5 bases and J by 2 bases; unmatched bases: 8. The CDR3 has 14 amino acids. Germline lookup yields CDR1 DFQATT and CDR2 SNEGSKA (reference sequence). The CDR3 nucleotides are TGCAGTGCTCCCCCTAGCGGACCTCAAGAGACCCAGTACTTC. It specifies CSAPPSGPQETQYF.

This clonotype was observed at least ten times. The genes are TRBV7-3 and TRBJ1-2; D unclear. Trimming took off 0 bases at V and 8 bases at J, with 16 bases between the two ends. The CDR3 runs to 15 residues. In germline, CDR1 is SGHTA, CDR2 FQGTGA. CDR3 loop: CASSLTRESTIGYTF. Here the CDR3 DNA reads TGTGCCAGCAGCTTAACGCGGGAGAGCACTATCGGCTACACCTTC.

There are many counts of this clonotype. V and J are TRBV6-5 and TRBJ2-2, with a tentative D call TRBD1 (6 bases). There are 16 residues in the CDR3. V shed 5 bases and J shed 4 bases, with 17 bases lying between them. From germline, CDR1 is MNHEY and CDR2 SVGAGI. CDR3 in DNA: TGTGCCAGCAGTCACTTAACAGGGCTGGGCACCGGGGAGCTGTTTTTT. It translates to CASSHLTGLGTGELFF.

This clonotype was counted ten times or more. The chain couples TRBV12-3 or TRBV12-4 to TRBJ2-5; 9 positions agree with TRBD2. This CDR3 has 14 residues. V trimming: 6 bases; J trimming: 5 bases; junction bases outside the gene matches: 7. CDR3 region: CASSSRGGAETQYF. CDR3 in DNA: TGTGCCAGCAGCTCCCGCGGGGGGGCCGAGACCCAGTACTTC.

This clonotype was recorded a few times. The rearrangement joins TRBV7-9 to TRBJ2-7; 10 nucleotides agree with TRBD1. The J segment lost 7 bases and the V segment lost 8 bases, leaving 8 bases of the junction unmatched. CDR3 size: 13 residues. CDR1 SEHNR and CDR2 FQNEAQ come from the germline V gene (reference sequence). In nucleotides, the CDR3 is TGTGCCAGCTCGGGACAGGGGTCCCAAGAGCAGTACTTC. Amino acid sequence: CASSGQGSQEQYF.

The sample holds many counts of this clonotype. The chain has TRBV10-3 and TRBJ2-4; the match to TRBD1 covers 7 bases. V shed 4 bases, J shed 3 bases, and the junction held 6 bases outside the gene matches. This CDR3 is 15 amino acids long. Germline assignment: CDR1 ENHRY and CDR2 SYGVKD. DNA for the CDR3: TGTGCCATCAGTGCAAATACAGGGGACAAAAACATTCAGTACTTC. Its translation: CAISANTGDKNIQYF.

The V and J genes are TRBV5-1 and TRBJ2-2; 9 nucleotides match TRBD2. This CDR3 region has 18 residues. Trimming removed 3 bases from V and 5 bases from J; junction bases left unmatched: 14. Germline V gene lookup returns CDR1 SGHRS and CDR2 YFSETQ. CDR3 in amino acids: CASSSLILAGVRTGELFF. As DNA, the CDR3 is TGCGCCAGCAGCTCCCTAATATTAGCGGGAGTGAGGACCGGGGAGCTGTTTTTT.

The sample holds many counts of this clonotype. The CDR3, as DNA: TGCGCCAGCAGCTTGGGGGACAGGAACTATGGCTACACCTTC. Translation gives CASSLGDRNYGYTF. The chain employs TRBV5-1 and TRBJ1-2; TRBD1 matches 8 bases. Trimming took 0 bases from V and 2 from J; bases not matched to a gene: 0. Per germline, CDR1 SGHRS and CDR2 YFSETQ. This CDR3 contains 14 residues.

This clonotype has at least ten counts. This chain connects TRBV6-1 to TRBJ2-7; D gene ambiguous. Germline assignment: CDR1 MNHNS and CDR2 SASEGT. Trimming took off 2 bases at V and 5 bases at J, with 13 bases between the two ends. The CDR3 has 14 amino acids. The CDR3 loop reads CASSEFGNVDEQYF. The CDR3, as DNA: TGTGCCAGCAGTGAATTTGGGAATGTGGACGAGCAGTACTTC.

The chain couples TRBV10-3 to TRBJ1-1, with D possibly matching TRBD1 (6 bases). Deletions cut 4 bases from V and 3 bases from J, with 9 bases between. CDR1 and CDR2 from the germline V gene are ENHRY and SYGVKD. The CDR3 has 13 amino acids. The CDR3 loop reads CAISGRGHTEAFF. The CDR3 DNA reads as TGTGCCATCAGTGGGCGGGGGCACACTGAAGCTTTCTTT.

This clonotype was seen repeatedly, ten times or more. The chain links TRBV6-5 to TRBJ1-2, with D perhaps TRBD1 (5 bases). The V end lost 2 bases, the J end lost 4 bases, and 8 bases lay between the germline ends. Germline values: CDR1 MNHEY, CDR2 SVGAGI. This CDR3 contains 13 residues. The CDR3 region has the DNA TGTGCCAGCAGTTACGCGCAGGGCTATGGCTACACCTTC. Translating it yields CASSYAQGYGYTF.

The CDR3 DNA is TGTGCCTGGAGTGTACGGACTAGCGGGGGATCCTACGAGCAGTACTTC. Translating gives CAWSVRTSGGSYEQYF. V is TRBV30 and J is TRBJ2-7; 13 bases align to TRBD2. The CDR3 contains 16 residues. In germline, CDR1 is GTSNPN, CDR2 SVGIG (reference sequence). The junction had 3 bases not matched to a gene; V was cut back by 0 bases and J by 1 base. Looking up the rest from reference TRBV30 and TRBJ2-7 gives the full variable domain: SQTIHQWPATLVQPVGSPLSLECTVEGTSNPNLYWYRQAAGRGLQLLFYSVGIGQISSEVPQNLSASRPQDRQFILSSKKLLLSDSGFYLCAWSVRTSGGSYEQYFGPGTRLTVT.

As concerns this clonotype: One junction end disagrees with the germline gene, perhaps due to a read error. J is TRBJ1-6 and V is TRBV7-3, with 9 nucleotides matching TRBD1. CDR1 SGHTA and CDR2 FQGTGA come from the germline V gene. This CDR3 contains 16 residues. The CDR3: CACSSLGQGTGATLHF. In DNA form, the CDR3 reads TGTGCCTGCAGCTCCCTAGGACAGGGGACTGGGGCGACCCTCCACTTT.

This clonotype was seen repeatedly, ten times or more. The chain carries TRBV29-1 and TRBJ2-5, with 8 bases aligning to TRBD2. The CDR3 is 15 amino acids. CDR1 and CDR2 (germline): SQVTM, ANQGSEA. V lost 6 bases, J lost 1 base, and 10 bases stayed unmatched. Here the CDR3 reads CSVELGLASQETQYF. The CDR3 DNA reads TGCAGCGTAGAACTTGGACTAGCCAGCCAAGAGACCCAGTACTTC.

This clonotype was seen many times. The chain couples TRBV3-1 to TRBJ1-1; D gene unclear. Trimming removed 2 bases from V and 1 base from J, with 11 bases in between. The CDR3 has 15 amino acids. Germline-derived CDR1 and CDR2 are LGHDT and YNNKEL (reference sequence). Here the CDR3 reads CASSQILSRNTEAFF. The CDR3 DNA follows: TGTGCCAGCAGCCAAATCTTGAGCAGGAACACTGAAGCTTTCTTT.

A few counts support this clonotype. CDR3 sequence reads: CASSPTSGGWKDDIQYF. CDR3 coding DNA: TGTGCCAGCAGCCCGACTAGCGGGGGGTGGAAGGACGACATTCAGTACTTC. The chain carries TRBV5-6 and TRBJ2-4, with 13 bases identical to TRBD2. Germline CDR1 and CDR2: SGHDT and YYEEEE. CDR3 size: 17 residues. The V and J ends lost 4 bases and 8 bases, in that order; junction bases with no gene match: 12.

The rearrangement uses TRBV28 and TRBJ1-1; possible D gene TRBD1, 6 bases. The CDR3 sequence is 15 residues long. Germline V gives CDR1 MDHEN, CDR2 SYDVKM. Trimming cost V 2 bases and J 4 bases, with 14 bases left between them. The CDR3 nucleotides are TGTGCCAGCAGTTTAGGGGGGACATGGGGCACTGAAGCTTTCTTT. This gives the protein CASSLGGTWGTEAFF.

This clonotype was observed at least ten times. The genes are TRBV27 and TRBJ1-5; TRBD1 matches at 8 bases. Germline V lookup: CDR1 MNHEY, CDR2 SMNVEV (reference sequence). The CDR3 loop spans 16 amino acids. V shed 10 bases and J 2 bases; nucleotides not matched to a gene: 13. In DNA, the CDR3 is TGTGCCACCGGACCCAACGACAGGGGCGGCAATCAGCCCCAGCATTTT. Protein sequence: CATGPNDRGGNQPQHF.

This clonotype was seen repeatedly, ten times or more. V and J are TRBV11-2 and TRBJ2-7, with 11 bases matching TRBD2. The germline gives CDR1 SGHAT, CDR2 FQNNGV. Germline trimming cut 3 bases from V and 3 bases from J; bases unmatched to any gene: 1. CDR3 length: 14 amino acids. The CDR3 nucleotides are TGTGCCAGCAGCTTGGGACTAGCGGACTACGAGCAGTACTTC. Translated, it gives CASSLGLADYEQYF. The full variable domain, its missing parts supplied by reference TRBV11-2 and TRBJ2-7, is EAGVAQSPRYKIIEKRQSVAFWCNPISGHATLYWYQQILGQGPKLLIQFQNNGVVDDSQLPKDRFSAERLKGVDSTLKIQPAKLEDSAVYLCASSLGLADYEQYFGPGTRLTVT.

The gene calls are TRBV19 and TRBJ1-1; possibly TRBD1 for D (5 bases). The CDR3 totals 13 residues. V was shortened by 4 bases and J by 7 bases, with 13 bases between the two germline ends. Germline CDR1 is LNHDA and CDR2 is SQIVND (reference sequence). CDR3 residues: CASSTSRDGEAFF. The CDR3 DNA follows: TGTGCCAGTAGTACCTCCCGGGACGGTGAAGCTTTCTTT.

This clonotype has at least ten counts. This sequence joins TRBV28 and TRBJ2-2, with D unclear. This CDR3 spans 13 amino acids. Trimming took 2 bases from V and 5 from J, leaving 6 bases between them. Germline CDR1 MDHEN, CDR2 SYDVKM. The DNA of the CDR3 is TGTGCCAGCAGTTTAAGGAGAACCGGGGAGCTGTTTTTT. Encoded protein: CASSLRRTGELFF.